These 13 T cell receptor beta chains originate from one sample sequenced in a study of shared clonotypes between healthy human individuals. In the naive CD8 group, cells lacked CD45RO and were positively selected for CCR7, so terminally differentiated effector memory CD45RA+ cells were left out. Only in-frame clones appear in the TCRdb table, and some are missing; sequencing was by immunoSEQ multiplex PCR. The data contain millions of clones, approximately 94% of them seen just once; the ten biggest clones take up 0.9% to 1.4%. Material: naive CD8+ T cells sorted from blood. Every receptor here comes from a man younger than 35 in good health.

This clone was observed a single time. CDR3 DNA sequence: TGTGCCTGGAGTGTACGGGCAGGAGACTTCACAGATACGCAGTATTTT. Amino acid sequence: CAWSVRAGDFTDTQYF. This rearrangement joins TRBV30 to TRBJ2-3; D gene unclear. CDR1 and CDR2 (germline): GTSNPN, SVGIG (reference sequence). The germline V and J ends were trimmed by 0 bases and 2 bases, with 15 bases remaining between them. There are 16 residues in the CDR3.

A note on this clone: This specimen includes other DNA sequences encoding the same CDR3. CDR3 protein: CASSQFRDYEQYF. The CDR3 nucleotides are TGCGCCAGCAGCCAGTTCAGGGACTACGAGCAGTACTTC. This chain joins TRBV4-3 and TRBJ2-7, with D tentatively TRBD1 (5 bases). V lost 3 bases, J lost 3 bases, and 9 bases lay in between. Germline V gene sequence: CDR1 LGHNA, CDR2 YSLEER. There are 13 residues in the CDR3.

The V call is TRBV9, the J call TRBJ2-2; D could derive from TRBD1 or TRBD2 (5 bases each). The germline gives CDR1 SGDLS, CDR2 YYNGEE. V lost 2 bases and J 2 bases, leaving 13 bases between the germline ends. This CDR3 spans 16 amino acids. CDR3 bases: TGTGCCAGCAGCGTCAGCGGACACGCTAACACCGGGGAGCTGTTTTTT. Its translation is CASSVSGHANTGELFF.

The V gene is TRBV7-8, the J gene TRBJ2-7; D is possibly TRBD1 (6 bases). The V and J ends lost 5 bases and 5 bases respectively, with 13 bases between them. Germline-derived CDR1 and CDR2 are SGHVS and FQNEAQ. The CDR3 is 13 residues long. The CDR3 region is CASSPQQGHEQYF. Here the CDR3 DNA reads TGTGCCAGCAGCCCTCAACAGGGCCACGAGCAGTACTTC.

The chain couples TRBV7-9 to TRBJ2-7, with D perhaps assigned TRBD1 or TRBD2 (5 bases each). Germline assignment: CDR1 SEHNR and CDR2 FQNEAQ (reference sequence). This CDR3 has 14 amino acids. Deletions cut 5 bases from V and 2 bases from J, with 13 bases between. The CDR3 DNA follows: TGTGCCAGCAGCACTCCGGGGCCCCCCTACGAGCAGTACTTC. Translating gives CASSTPGPPYEQYF.

This chain connects TRBV13 to TRBJ2-2; TRBD2 matches at 9 bases. Germline-derived CDR1 and CDR2 are PRHDT and FYEKMQ (reference sequence). V shed 4 bases and J 5 bases; nucleotides not matched to a gene: 8. This CDR3 contains 16 residues. The CDR3 sequence is CASSWIAGAVTGELFF. The DNA of the CDR3 is TGTGCCAGCAGCTGGATAGCGGGAGCGGTAACCGGGGAGCTGTTTTTT.

The rearrangement uses TRBV6-6 and TRBJ2-7; 10 positions agree with TRBD2. V gave up 7 bases and J gave up 5 bases; unmatched junction bases: 8. The CDR3 has 14 amino acids. Germline V CDR1 and CDR2: MNHNY, SVGAGI (reference sequence). The CDR3 sequence: CASTKTSGPDEQYF. The DNA of the CDR3 is TGTGCCAGCACCAAGACTAGCGGGCCCGACGAGCAGTACTTC.

To note about this clone: The sample has other DNA sequences that encode this CDR3 too. The V call is TRBV11-2, the J call TRBJ1-1, with D unresolved. The germline gives CDR1 SGHAT, CDR2 FQNNGV. This CDR3 has 14 residues. Trimming cost V 1 base and J 0 bases, with 6 bases left between them. The CDR3 reads CASSLGGLNTEAFF. The CDR3 DNA follows: TGTGCCAGCAGCTTAGGAGGGCTGAACACTGAAGCTTTCTTT.

Details on this clone: This same CDR3 is encoded by further DNA sequences in the sample. The chain joins TRBV27 to TRBJ2-7; TRBD1 agrees at 7 bases. The germline V gene has CDR1 MNHEY and CDR2 SMNVEV (reference sequence). V gave up 3 bases and J gave up 2 bases; unmatched junction bases: 4. CDR3 length equals 14 residues. The CDR3 protein is CASSLTGSTYEQYF. The DNA for the CDR3 is TGTGCCAGCAGTTTGACAGGGTCGACCTACGAGCAGTACTTC.

A remark on this clone: Within the sample, other DNA sequences also encode this same CDR3. The V gene is TRBV20-1, the J gene TRBJ2-5; D perhaps matches TRBD1 (5 bases). Germline CDR1 reads DFQATT; CDR2 reads SNEGSKA (reference sequence). Trimming took off 4 bases at V and 5 bases at J, with 5 bases between the two ends. CDR3 size: 10 residues. The CDR3 here is CSAKGETQYF. CDR3 sequence (DNA): TGCAGTGCTAAGGGGGAGACCCAGTACTTC.

This clone has a single count. The sample contains more than one DNA sequence encoding this CDR3. This chain connects TRBV7-9 to TRBJ1-2; D not resolved. V lost 3 bases and J 5 bases, leaving 7 bases between the germline ends. Germline CDR1 and CDR2: SEHNR and FQNEAQ (reference sequence). The length of the CDR3 is 12 residues. In nucleotides, the CDR3 is TGTGCCAGCAGCTTGGAGGGATATGGCTACACCTTC. Its translation is CASSLEGYGYTF.

The gene calls are TRBV4-1 and TRBJ1-4, with D maybe TRBD1 (6 bases). Germline V lookup: CDR1 MGHRA, CDR2 YSYEKL. The CDR3 has 16 amino acids. The ends were cut back, 0 bases at V and 8 bases at J, with 16 bases in the middle. CDR3 residues: CASSQEVGGAWEKLFF. The CDR3 bases are TGCGCCAGCAGCCAAGAAGTCGGGGGGGCATGGGAAAAACTGTTTTTT.

The rearrangement uses TRBV23-1 and TRBJ1-5, with 11 bases aligning to TRBD1. TRBV23-1 is identified as an open reading frame with a role that is uncertain. J was trimmed by 2 bases and V by 4 bases; bases with no gene match: 13. CDR3 length: 19 amino acids. The CDR3: CASSPRLDRGRTGNQPQHF. DNA for the CDR3: TGCGCCAGCAGTCCGCGTTTGGACAGGGGGCGTACAGGCAATCAGCCCCAGCATTTT.